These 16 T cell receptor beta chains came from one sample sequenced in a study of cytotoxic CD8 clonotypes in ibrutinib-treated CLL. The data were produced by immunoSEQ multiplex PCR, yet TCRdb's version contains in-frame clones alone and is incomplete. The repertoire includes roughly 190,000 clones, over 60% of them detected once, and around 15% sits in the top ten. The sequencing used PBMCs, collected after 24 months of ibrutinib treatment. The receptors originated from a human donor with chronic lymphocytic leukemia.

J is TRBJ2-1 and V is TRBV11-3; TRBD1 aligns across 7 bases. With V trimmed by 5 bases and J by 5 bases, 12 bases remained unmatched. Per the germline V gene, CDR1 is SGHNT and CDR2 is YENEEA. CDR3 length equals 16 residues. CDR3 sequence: CASSRRQGGFNNEQFF. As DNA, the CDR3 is TGTGCCAGCAGCCGCCGACAGGGTGGTTTCAACAATGAGCAGTTCTTC.

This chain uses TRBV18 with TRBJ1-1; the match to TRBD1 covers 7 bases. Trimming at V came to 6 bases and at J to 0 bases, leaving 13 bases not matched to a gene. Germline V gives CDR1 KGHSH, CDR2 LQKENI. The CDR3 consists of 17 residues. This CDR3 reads CASSPQAYRGMNTEAFF. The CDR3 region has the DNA TGTGCCAGCTCCCCTCAAGCCTACAGGGGAATGAACACTGAAGCTTTCTTT.

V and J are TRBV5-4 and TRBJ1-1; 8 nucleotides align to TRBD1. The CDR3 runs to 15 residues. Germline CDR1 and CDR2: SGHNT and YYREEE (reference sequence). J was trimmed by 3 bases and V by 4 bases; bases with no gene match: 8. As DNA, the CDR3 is TGTGCCAGCAGCCCATCCTTACAGGGGGACACTGAAGCTTTCTTT. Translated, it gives CASSPSLQGDTEAFF.

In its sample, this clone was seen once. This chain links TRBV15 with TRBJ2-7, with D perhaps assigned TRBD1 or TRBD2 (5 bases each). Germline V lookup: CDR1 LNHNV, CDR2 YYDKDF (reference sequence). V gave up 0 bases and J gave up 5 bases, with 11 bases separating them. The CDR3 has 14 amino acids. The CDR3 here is CATSRDLEGHEQYF. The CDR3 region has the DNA TGTGCCACCAGCAGAGATCTCGAGGGGCACGAGCAGTACTTC.

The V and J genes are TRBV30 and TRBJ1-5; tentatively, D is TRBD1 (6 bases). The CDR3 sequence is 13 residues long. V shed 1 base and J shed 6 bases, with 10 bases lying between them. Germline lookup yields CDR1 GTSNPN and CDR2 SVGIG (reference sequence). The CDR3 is CAWSGGGGQPQHF. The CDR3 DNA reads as TGTGCCTGGAGTGGAGGGGGGGGTCAGCCCCAGCATTTT.

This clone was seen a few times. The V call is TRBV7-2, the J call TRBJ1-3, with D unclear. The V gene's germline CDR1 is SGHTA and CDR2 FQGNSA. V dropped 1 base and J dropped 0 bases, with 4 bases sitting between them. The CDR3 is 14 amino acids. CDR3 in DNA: TGTGCCAGCAGCTTAGGAAGCTCTGGAAACACCATATATTTT. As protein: CASSLGSSGNTIYF.

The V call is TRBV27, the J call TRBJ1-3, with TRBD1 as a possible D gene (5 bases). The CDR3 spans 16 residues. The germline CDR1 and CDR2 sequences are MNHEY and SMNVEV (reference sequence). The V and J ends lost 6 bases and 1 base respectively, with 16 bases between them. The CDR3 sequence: CASRAGGTSSGNTIYF. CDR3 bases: TGTGCCAGCAGGGCGGGGGGGACCTCTTCTGGAAACACCATATATTTT.

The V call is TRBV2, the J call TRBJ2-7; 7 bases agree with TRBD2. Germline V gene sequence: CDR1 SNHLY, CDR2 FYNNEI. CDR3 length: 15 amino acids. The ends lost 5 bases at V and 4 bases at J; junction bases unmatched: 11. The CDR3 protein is CASSWGGSPIYEQYF. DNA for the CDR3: TGTGCCAGCAGTTGGGGGGGGAGTCCAATTTACGAGCAGTACTTC.

The CDR3 reads CASSQDWGDPNEKLFF. The CDR3 DNA reads TGCGCCAGCAGCCAAGATTGGGGGGATCCTAATGAAAAACTGTTTTTT. The chain links TRBV4-3 to TRBJ1-4, with D possibly TRBD1 on 5 matching bases. The CDR3 has 16 residues. The V end was cut by 0 bases, the J end by 3 bases, with 11 bases between. Germline V gene lookup returns CDR1 LGHNA and CDR2 YSLEER.

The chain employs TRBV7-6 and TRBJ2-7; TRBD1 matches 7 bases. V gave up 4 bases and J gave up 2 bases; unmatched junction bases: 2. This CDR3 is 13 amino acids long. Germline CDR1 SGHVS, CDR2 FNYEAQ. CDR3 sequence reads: CASSSGQPYEQYF. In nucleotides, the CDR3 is TGTGCCAGCAGCTCGGGACAGCCCTACGAGCAGTACTTC.

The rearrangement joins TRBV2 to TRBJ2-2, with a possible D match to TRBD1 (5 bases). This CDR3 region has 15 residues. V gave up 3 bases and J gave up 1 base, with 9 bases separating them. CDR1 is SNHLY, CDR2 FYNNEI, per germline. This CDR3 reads CASSERQGNTGELFF. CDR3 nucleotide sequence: TGTGCCAGCAGTGAGCGGCAGGGGAACACCGGGGAGCTGTTTTTT.

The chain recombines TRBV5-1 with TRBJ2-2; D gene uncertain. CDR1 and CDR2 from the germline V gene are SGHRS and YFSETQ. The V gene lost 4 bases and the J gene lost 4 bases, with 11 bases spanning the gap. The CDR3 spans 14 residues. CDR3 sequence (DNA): TGCGCCAGCAGCGTCATGGAGCCCACCGGGGAGCTGTTTTTT. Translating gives CASSVMEPTGELFF.

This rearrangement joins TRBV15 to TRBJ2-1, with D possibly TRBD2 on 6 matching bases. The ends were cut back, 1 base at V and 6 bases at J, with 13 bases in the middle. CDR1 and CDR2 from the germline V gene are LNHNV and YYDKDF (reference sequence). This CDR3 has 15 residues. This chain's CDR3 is CATSRALARGNEQFF. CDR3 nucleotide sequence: TGTGCCACCAGCAGAGCTCTAGCGCGAGGCAATGAGCAGTTCTTC.

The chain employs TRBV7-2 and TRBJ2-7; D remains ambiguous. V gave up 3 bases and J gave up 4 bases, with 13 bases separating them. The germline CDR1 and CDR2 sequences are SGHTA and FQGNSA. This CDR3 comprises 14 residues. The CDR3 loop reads CASSFRVGGYEQYF. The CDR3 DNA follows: TGTGCCAGCAGCTTCCGGGTTGGCGGATACGAGCAGTACTTC.

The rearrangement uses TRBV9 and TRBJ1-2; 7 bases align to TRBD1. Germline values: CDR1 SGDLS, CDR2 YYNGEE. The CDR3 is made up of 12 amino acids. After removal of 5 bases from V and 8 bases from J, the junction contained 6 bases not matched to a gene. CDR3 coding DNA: TGTGCCAGCAGGGAAGGGACAGCAGGCTACACCTTC. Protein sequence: CASREGTAGYTF.

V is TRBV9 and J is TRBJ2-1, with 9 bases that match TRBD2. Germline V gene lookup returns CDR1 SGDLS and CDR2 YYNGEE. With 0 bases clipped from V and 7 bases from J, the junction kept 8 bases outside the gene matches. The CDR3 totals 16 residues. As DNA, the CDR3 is TGTGCCAGCAGCGTAGGCCTTAGCGGGAGAATAAATGAGCAGTTCTTC. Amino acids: CASSVGLSGRINEQFF.